This T cell receptor beta chain is from a study of blood T cell repertoires in COVID-19. As handled by the study authors: Estimation of nucleated cell counts was performed using reference gene primer amplification. TCRdb keeps only in-frame clones here, not all; method: immunoSEQ multiplex PCR. That table gives V, J and clone size, and the DNA gave D and trimming. The table shows roughly 150,000 clones, with about 92% occurring only once. This CDR3 spans 13 amino acids. The germline gives CDR1 SGHTA, CDR2 FQGNSA. Trimming at V came to 6 bases and at J to 6 bases, leaving 6 bases not matched to a gene. This clone appeared a single time.

The sequence derives from an older woman with COVID-19, enrolled during active disease. This chain connects TRBV7-2 to TRBJ2-7, with 9 bases that match TRBD2. Material for sequencing was peripheral blood. CDR3 in DNA: TGTGCCAGCAGGCGGGGGGGCCGGAGCGAGCAGTACTTC. Translating gives CASRRGGRSEQYF.